Sequencing of this T cell receptor beta chain was carried out in a study of spatial heterogeneity in lung cancer. Study-wide context: The study observed each unique TCR and UMI combination more than ten times on average in raw reads. Study-wide results and caveats: TCRs found ubiquitously expanded in tumor appeared in blood more at resection than at follow-up.

With respect to this clonotype: Its antigen is not known.

TCRdb processed the 5' RACE reads anew with MiXCR; each CDR3 protein has one entry. The table lists 13,000 to 15,000 distinct CDR3 sequences, 11% of them singletons. Documented time point: sample taken at primary tumor resection. In each case, whole RNA from tumor, nontumor lung or frozen PBMC was sequenced unsorted. The cohort: around 79 early-stage, untreated non-small cell lung cancer patients. The CDR3 is 15 amino acids. The germline CDR1 and CDR2 sequences are SEHNR and FQNEAQ (reference sequence). Trimming shortened V by 3 bases and J by 0 bases, and 8 bases separated the two germline ends. The sequence was collected from a female donor with early-stage non-small cell lung cancer. This rearrangement joins TRBV7-9 to TRBJ1-4; tentative D call: TRBD1 (5 bases). The material was PBMCs, obtained at surgery. The CDR3 protein is CASSLGETTNEKLFF. The CDR3 DNA is TGTGCCAGCAGCTTGGGGGAAACAACTAATGAAAAACTGTTTTTT.